These T cell receptor beta chains were read from a single sample in a study of blood T cell repertoires in COVID-19. TCRdb's table, derived via immunoSEQ multiplex PCR, lists solely in-frame clones and lacks some. The sample yields about 270,000 clones, 86% seen once. Material for sequencing was peripheral blood. These receptors all stem from a woman aged 25 to 39 with COVID-19, enrolled during active disease. Each CDR3 is given with its conserved first and last residue. D genes are given only for firm matches. Clone size is given for some rows only: seen once, a few or many times, or a class if the clone is expanded.

NA,once,TRBJ1-4,14,TRBV5-1,TGCGCCAGCAGCGTGGTAAGCGTCAATGAAAAACTGTTTTTT,CASSVVSVNEKLFF
TRBD1,NA,TRBJ1-2,15,TRBV15,TGTGCCACCAGCAGGAGTCGACAGGGGGGCTATGGCTACACCTTC,CATSRSRQGGYGYTF
NA,NA,TRBJ2-7,14,TRBV5-4,TGTGCCAGCAGCGCCCTTCAGGGTTCCTACGAGCAGTACTTC,CASSALQGSYEQYF
NA,NA,TRBJ1-2,14,TRBV28,TGTGCCAGCAGTTTATTAATAGCTAACTATGGCTACACCTTC,CASSLLIANYGYTF
NA,NA,TRBJ2-1,14,TRBV29-1,TGCAGCGTTGAAGGTTGGACGGGAGCAGCTGAGCAGTTCTTC,CSVEGWTGAAEQFF
NA,NA,TRBJ2-1,14,TRBV5-1,TGCGCCAGCAGCTTGATTCAGGGGAACAATGAGCAGTTCTTC,CASSLIQGNNEQFF
NA,NA,TRBJ2-5,15,TRBV7-7,TGTGCCAGCAGCTTAGCGGGGCGACCGGAGGAGACCCAGTACTTC,CASSLAGRPEETQYF
NA,few,TRBJ2-3,14,TRBV11-2,TGTGCCAGCAGCTTGGGCAGTAGCACAGATACGCAGTATTTT,CASSLGSSTDTQYF
TRBD2,NA,TRBJ2-3,15,TRBV5-4,TGTGCCAGCAGCTTGGGAGCGGGGGGGCGAGATACGCAGTATTTT,CASSLGAGGRDTQYF
NA,NA,TRBJ2-5,16,TRBV2,TGTGCCAGCAGAGCGGACTCCCGTCCTACCCTTGGGACCCAGTACTTC,CASRADSRPTLGTQYF
TRBD2,NA,TRBJ2-1,12,TRBV27,TGTGCCAGCAGTTTTGGAGCGGGGGAGCAGTTCTTC,CASSFGAGEQFF
TRBD2,NA,TRBJ2-1,15,TRBV19,TGTGCCAGTAGTATTGGGACTAGCGGGTACAATGAGCAGTTCTTC,CASSIGTSGYNEQFF
NA,NA,TRBJ1-2,15,TRBV5-6,TGTGCCAGCAGCTTTATTAATGGGGAGAGCTATGGCTACACCTTC,CASSFINGESYGYTF
TRBD1,NA,TRBJ2-1,14,TRBV6-5,TGTGCCAGCCGACAGGACAGGGCCTACAATGAGCAGTTCTTC,CASRQDRAYNEQFF
NA,once,TRBJ2-5,11,TRBV2,TGTGCCAGCAATAAATTAGAGGCCCAGTACTTC,CASNKLEAQYF
NA,few,TRBJ1-1,15,TRBV4-2,TGTGCCAGCAGCCACGCTTTACAGGGCGGCACTGAAGCTTTCTTT,CASSHALQGGTEAFF
TRBD1,few,TRBJ2-2,16,TRBV7-6,TGTGCCAGCAGCTGGTTACAGGGGGCGCCCACCGGGGAGCTGTTTTTT,CASSWLQGAPTGELFF
NA,NA,TRBJ2-1,16,TRBV3-1/TRBV3-2,TGTGCCAGCAGCCAATGGGGTGGAGGGACCTACAATGAGCAGTTCTTC,CASSQWGGGTYNEQFF
NA,NA,TRBJ1-5,17,TRBV27,TGTGCCAGCAGTCTCCTCTGGGGGGGAAATCGCAATCAGCCCCAGCATTTT,CASSLLWGGNRNQPQHF
TRBD1,NA,TRBJ2-3,17,TRBV11-2,TGTGCCAGCAGAAAGACAGGGGTTCCCCCTAGCACAGATACGCAGTATTTT,CASRKTGVPPSTDTQYF
TRBD1,NA,TRBJ2-7,13,TRBV13,TGTGCCAGCAGCTTAGGGGACAGGGTCGAGCAGTACTTC,CASSLGDRVEQYF
NA,NA,TRBJ1-2,12,TRBV27,TGTGCCAGCAGTTTACGGGAGGCCGGCTACACCTTC,CASSLREAGYTF
TRBD2,NA,TRBJ2-7,15,TRBV5-1,TGCGCCAGCAGCATCGCTAGCGGGGGGCTCCGCGAGCAGTACTTC,CASSIASGGLREQYF
NA,NA,TRBJ1-2,19,TRBV23-1,TGCGCCAGCAGTCAATCGCCAGAGGGAAGTGGTTACTTAGGCTATGGCTACACCTTC,CASSQSPEGSGYLGYGYTF
NA,NA,TRBJ1-2,16,TRBV7-9,TGTGCCAGCAGCTTAACGCTGGAGGTCAGGAGTGACGGCTACACCTTC,CASSLTLEVRSDGYTF
TRBD2,NA,TRBJ2-3,16,TRBV5-4,TGTGCCAGCAGCTTGGCGGCGGGGGGACCCACAGATACGCAGTATTTT,CASSLAAGGPTDTQYF